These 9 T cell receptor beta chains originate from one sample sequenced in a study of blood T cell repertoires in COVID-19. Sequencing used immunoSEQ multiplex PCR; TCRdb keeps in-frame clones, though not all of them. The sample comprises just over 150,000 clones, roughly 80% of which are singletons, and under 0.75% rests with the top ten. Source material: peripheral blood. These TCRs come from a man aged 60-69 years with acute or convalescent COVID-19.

Here the CDR3 DNA reads TGTGCCAGTAGTACTCCAGGGGGACCCACCCCAGGATCACCCCTCCACTTT. Residues: CASSTPGGPTPGSPLHF. The chain links TRBV19 to TRBJ1-6, with 7 bases aligning to TRBD1. After removal of 4 bases from V and 10 bases from J, the junction contained 16 bases not matched to a gene. This CDR3 is 17 amino acids long. Looked up from germline, CDR1 is LNHDA and CDR2 is SQIVND (reference sequence).

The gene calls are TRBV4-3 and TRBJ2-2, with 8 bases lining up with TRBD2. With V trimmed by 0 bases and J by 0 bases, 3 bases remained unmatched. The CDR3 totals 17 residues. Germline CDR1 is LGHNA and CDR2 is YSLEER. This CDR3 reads CASSQDGGRSNTGELFF. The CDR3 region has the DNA TGCGCCAGCAGCCAAGATGGCGGGAGGTCGAACACCGGGGAGCTGTTTTTT.

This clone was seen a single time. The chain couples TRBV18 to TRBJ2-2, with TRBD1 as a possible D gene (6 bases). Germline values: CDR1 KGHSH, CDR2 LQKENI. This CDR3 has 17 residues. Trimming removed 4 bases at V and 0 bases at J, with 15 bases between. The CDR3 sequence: CASSRVPGQANTGELFF. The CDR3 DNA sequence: TGTGCCAGCTCACGAGTCCCGGGACAAGCGAACACCGGGGAGCTGTTTTTT.

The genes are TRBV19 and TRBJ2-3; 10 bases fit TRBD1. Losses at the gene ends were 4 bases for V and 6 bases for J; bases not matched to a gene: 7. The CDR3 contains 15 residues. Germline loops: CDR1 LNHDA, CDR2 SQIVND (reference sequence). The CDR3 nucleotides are TGTGCCAGTAGTAGCGCGGGACAGGGGTGGGATACGCAGTATTTT. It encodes CASSSAGQGWDTQYF. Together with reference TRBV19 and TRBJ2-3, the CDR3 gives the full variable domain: DGGITQSPKYLFRKEGQNVTLSCEQNLNHDAMYWYRQDPGQGLRLIYYSQIVNDFQKGDIAEGYSVSREKKESFPLTVTSAQKNPTAFYLCASSSAGQGWDTQYFGPGTRLTVL.

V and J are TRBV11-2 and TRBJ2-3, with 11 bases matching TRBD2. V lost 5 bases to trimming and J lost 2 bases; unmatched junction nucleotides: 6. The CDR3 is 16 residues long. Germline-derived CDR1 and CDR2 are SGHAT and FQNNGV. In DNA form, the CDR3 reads TGTGCCAGCAGCCCCGGACTAGCGGGCGCCACAGATACGCAGTATTTT. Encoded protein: CASSPGLAGATDTQYF. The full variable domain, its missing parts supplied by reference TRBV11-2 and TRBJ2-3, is EAGVAQSPRYKIIEKRQSVAFWCNPISGHATLYWYQQILGQGPKLLIQFQNNGVVDDSQLPKDRFSAERLKGVDSTLKIQPAKLEDSAVYLCASSPGLAGATDTQYFGPGTRLTVL.

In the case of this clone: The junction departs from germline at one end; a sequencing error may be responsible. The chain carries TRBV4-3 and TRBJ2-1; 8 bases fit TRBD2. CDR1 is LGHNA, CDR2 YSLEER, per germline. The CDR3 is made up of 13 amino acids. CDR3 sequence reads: CASSQGFQREPFF. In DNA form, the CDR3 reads TGCGCCAGCAGCCAAGGTTTCCAGCGGGAGCCGTTCTTC.

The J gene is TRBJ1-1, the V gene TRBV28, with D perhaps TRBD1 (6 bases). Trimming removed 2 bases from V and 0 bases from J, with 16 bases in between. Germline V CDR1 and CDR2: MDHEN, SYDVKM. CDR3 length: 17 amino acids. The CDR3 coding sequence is TGTGCCAGCAGTTTAGGACAGATAAGGGGCATGAACACTGAAGCTTTCTTT. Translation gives CASSLGQIRGMNTEAFF.

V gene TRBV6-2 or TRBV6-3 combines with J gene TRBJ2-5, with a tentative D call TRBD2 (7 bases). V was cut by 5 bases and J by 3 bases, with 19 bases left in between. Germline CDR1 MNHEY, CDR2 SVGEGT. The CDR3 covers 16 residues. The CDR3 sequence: CASSGGGGAAEETQYF. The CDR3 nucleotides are TGTGCCAGCAGTGGGGGAGGGGGGGCGGCCGAAGAGACCCAGTACTTC.

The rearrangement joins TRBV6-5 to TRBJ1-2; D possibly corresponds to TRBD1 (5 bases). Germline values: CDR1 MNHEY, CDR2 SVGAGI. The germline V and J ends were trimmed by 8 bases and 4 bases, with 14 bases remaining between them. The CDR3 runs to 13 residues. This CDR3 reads CASSGQGLYGYTF. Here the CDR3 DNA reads TGTGCCAGCTCCGGCCAGGGTCTCTATGGCTACACCTTC.